This T cell receptor (beta chain) was recorded in a study of CD8 T cells in Susac syndrome. Germline V gene lookup returns CDR1 DFQATT and CDR2 SNEGSKA (reference sequence). This CDR3 spans 15 amino acids. V lost 6 bases to trimming and J lost 5 bases, with 22 bases between them. With random hexamers, 0.5 to 1 ug RNA was reverse transcribed. TCRdb called the immunoSEQ multiplex PCR reads again in MiXCR, with one record for every CDR3 protein. The sample shows 400,000 or so distinct CDR3 sequences, more than 80% of them seen only once. CD8+ and CD4+ T cells from blood underwent TCR beta sequencing, which was carried out in a high-throughput format.

Sequenced: CD8+ T cells from PBMCs. This sequence originates from a human donor with multiple sclerosis. The chain is built from TRBV20-1 and TRBJ1-2; no clear D. As DNA, the CDR3 is TGCAGTGCCAACATCCCATCCAGGCCGATTTATGGCTACACCTTC. This encodes CSANIPSRPIYGYTF.